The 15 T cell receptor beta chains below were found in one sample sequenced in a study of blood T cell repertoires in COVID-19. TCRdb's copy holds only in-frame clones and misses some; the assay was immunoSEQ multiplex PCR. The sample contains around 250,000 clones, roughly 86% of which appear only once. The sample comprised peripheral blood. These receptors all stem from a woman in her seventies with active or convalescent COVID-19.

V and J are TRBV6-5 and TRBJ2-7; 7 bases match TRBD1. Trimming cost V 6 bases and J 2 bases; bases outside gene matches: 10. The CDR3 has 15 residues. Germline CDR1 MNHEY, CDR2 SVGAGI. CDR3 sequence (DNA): TGTGCCAGCAGCCCCTTCCGGGACAGCCCCTACGAGCAGTACTTC. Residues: CASSPFRDSPYEQYF.

CDR3 nucleotide sequence: TGTGCCAGCAGCACCGAACAGGGGCAGGGCTACACCTTC. As protein: CASSTEQGQGYTF. The chain carries TRBV7-8 and TRBJ1-2, with 7 bases matching TRBD1. The CDR3 spans 13 residues. The J segment lost 8 bases and the V segment lost 5 bases, leaving 8 bases of the junction unmatched. Germline CDR1 SGHVS, CDR2 FQNEAQ.

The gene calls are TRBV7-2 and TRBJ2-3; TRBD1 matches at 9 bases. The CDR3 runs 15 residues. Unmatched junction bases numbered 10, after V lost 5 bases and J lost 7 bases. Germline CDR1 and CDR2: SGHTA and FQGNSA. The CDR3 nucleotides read TGTGCCAGCAGCAGCGGACAGGGGCCATCGTATACGCAGTATTTT. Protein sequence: CASSSGQGPSYTQYF.

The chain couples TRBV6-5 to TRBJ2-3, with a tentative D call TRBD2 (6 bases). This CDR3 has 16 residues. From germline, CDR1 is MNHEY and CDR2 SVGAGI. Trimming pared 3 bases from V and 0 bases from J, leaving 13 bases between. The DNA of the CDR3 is TGTGCCAGCAGTTATGGTAGCGGACCTAGCACAGATACGCAGTATTTT. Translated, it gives CASSYGSGPSTDTQYF.

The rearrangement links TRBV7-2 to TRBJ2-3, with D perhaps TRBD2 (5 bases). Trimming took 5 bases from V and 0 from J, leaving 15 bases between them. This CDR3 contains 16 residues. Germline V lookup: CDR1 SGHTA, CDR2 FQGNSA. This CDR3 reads CASSPGATRSTDTQYF. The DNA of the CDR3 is TGTGCCAGCAGCCCGGGCGCCACTAGAAGCACAGATACGCAGTATTTT.

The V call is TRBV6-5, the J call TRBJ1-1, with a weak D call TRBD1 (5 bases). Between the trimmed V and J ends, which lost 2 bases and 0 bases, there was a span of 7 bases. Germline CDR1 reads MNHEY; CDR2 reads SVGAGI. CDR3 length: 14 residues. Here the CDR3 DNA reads TGTGCCAGCAGTTACGGGGGGATGAACACTGAAGCTTTCTTT. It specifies CASSYGGMNTEAFF.

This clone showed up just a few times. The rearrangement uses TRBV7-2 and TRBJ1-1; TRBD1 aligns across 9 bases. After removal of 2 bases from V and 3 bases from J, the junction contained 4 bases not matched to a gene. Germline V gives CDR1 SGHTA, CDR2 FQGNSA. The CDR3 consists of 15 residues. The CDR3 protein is CASSLTRDRDTEAFF. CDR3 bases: TGTGCCAGCAGCTTAACTCGGGACAGGGACACTGAAGCTTTCTTT.

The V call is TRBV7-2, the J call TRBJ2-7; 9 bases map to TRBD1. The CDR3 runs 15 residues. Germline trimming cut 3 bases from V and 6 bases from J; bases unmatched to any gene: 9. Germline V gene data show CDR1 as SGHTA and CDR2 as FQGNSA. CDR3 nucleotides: TGTGCCAGCAGCTTCCCGGGACAGGGAGAGGGCGAGCAGTACTTC. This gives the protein CASSFPGQGEGEQYF.

CDR3 coding DNA: TGTGCCAGCAGCTTAGAGAGGCGTCAGCCCCAGCATTTT. Protein product: CASSLERRQPQHF. This chain joins TRBV7-2 and TRBJ1-5, with no clear D. The CDR3 extends over 13 amino acids. Trimming took off 1 base at V and 6 bases at J, with 7 bases between the two ends. Germline values: CDR1 SGHTA, CDR2 FQGNSA. Full variable domain (outside the CDR3, taken from reference TRBV7-2 and TRBJ1-5): GAGVSQSPSNKVTEKGKDVELRCDPISGHTALYWYRQSLGQGLEFLIYFQGNSAPDKSGLPSDRFSAERTGGSVSTLTIQRTQQEDSAVYLCASSLERRQPQHFGDGTRLSIL.

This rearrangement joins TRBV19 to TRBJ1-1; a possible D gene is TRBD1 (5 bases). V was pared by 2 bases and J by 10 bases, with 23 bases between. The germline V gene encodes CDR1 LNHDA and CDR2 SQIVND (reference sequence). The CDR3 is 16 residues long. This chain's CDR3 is CASSITVGGLRAGAFF. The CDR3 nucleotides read TGTGCCAGTAGTATAACGGTTGGGGGGTTAAGGGCAGGAGCTTTCTTT.

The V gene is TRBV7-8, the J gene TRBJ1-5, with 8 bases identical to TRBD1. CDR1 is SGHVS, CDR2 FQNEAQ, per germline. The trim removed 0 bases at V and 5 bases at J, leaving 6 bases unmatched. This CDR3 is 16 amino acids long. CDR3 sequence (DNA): TGTGCCAGCAGCTTAGCTCGCCCAGGGGGCGATCAGCCCCAGCATTTT. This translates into CASSLARPGGDQPQHF. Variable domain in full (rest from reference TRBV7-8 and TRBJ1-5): GAGVSQSPRYKVAKRGQDVALRCDPISGHVSLFWYQQALGQGPEFLTYFQNEAQLDKSGLPSDRFFAERPEGSVSTLKIQRTQQEDSAVYLCASSLARPGGDQPQHFGDGTRLSIL.

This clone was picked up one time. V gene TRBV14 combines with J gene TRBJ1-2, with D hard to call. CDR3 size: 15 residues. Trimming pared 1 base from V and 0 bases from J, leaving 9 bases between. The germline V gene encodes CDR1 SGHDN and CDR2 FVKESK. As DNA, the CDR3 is TGTGCCAGCAGCCAAGTCCCCTACTCTAACTATGGCTACACCTTC. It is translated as CASSQVPYSNYGYTF.

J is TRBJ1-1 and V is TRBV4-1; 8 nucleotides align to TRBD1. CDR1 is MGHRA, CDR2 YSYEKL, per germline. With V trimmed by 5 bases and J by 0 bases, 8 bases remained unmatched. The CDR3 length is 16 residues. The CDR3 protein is CASSATPGQVNTEAFF. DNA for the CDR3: TGCGCCAGCAGCGCTACCCCGGGACAGGTGAACACTGAAGCTTTCTTT.

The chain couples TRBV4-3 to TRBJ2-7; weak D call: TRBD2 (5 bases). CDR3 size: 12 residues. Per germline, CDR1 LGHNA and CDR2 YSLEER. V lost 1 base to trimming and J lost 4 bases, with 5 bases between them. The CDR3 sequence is CASSQGGYEQYF. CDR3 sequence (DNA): TGCGCCAGCAGCCAAGGAGGGTACGAGCAGTACTTC.

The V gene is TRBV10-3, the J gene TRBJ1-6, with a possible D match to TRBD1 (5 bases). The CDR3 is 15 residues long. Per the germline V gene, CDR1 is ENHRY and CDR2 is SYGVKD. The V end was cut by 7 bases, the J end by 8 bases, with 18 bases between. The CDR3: CAIKGGAGLDSPLHF. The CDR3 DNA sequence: TGTGCCATCAAGGGAGGGGCGGGGTTGGATTCACCCCTCCACTTT.